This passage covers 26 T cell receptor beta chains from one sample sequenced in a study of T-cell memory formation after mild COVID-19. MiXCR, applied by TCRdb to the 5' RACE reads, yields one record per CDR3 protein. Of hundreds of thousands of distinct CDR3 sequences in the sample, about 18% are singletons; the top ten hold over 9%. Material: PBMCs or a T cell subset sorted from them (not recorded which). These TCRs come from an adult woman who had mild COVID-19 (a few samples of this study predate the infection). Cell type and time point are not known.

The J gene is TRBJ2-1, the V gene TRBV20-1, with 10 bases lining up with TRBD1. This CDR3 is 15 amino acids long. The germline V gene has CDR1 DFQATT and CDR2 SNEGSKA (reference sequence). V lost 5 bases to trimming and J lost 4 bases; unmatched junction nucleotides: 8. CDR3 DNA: TGCAGTGCTCAGGGACAGGGGACGGCGTACAATGAGCAGTTCTTC. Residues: CSAQGQGTAYNEQFF.

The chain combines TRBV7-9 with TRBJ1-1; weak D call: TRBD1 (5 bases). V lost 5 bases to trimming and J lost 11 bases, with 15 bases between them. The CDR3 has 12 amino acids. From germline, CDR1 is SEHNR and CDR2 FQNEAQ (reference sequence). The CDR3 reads CASSPTWTRAFF. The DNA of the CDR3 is TGTGCCAGCAGCCCCACCTGGACAAGGGCTTTCTTT.

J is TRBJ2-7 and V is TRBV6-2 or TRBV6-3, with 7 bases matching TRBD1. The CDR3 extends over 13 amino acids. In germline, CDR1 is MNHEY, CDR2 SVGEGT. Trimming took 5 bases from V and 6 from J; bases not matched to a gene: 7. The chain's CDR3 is CASSRTGFREQYF. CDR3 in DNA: TGTGCCAGCAGTCGGACAGGTTTCCGCGAGCAGTACTTC.

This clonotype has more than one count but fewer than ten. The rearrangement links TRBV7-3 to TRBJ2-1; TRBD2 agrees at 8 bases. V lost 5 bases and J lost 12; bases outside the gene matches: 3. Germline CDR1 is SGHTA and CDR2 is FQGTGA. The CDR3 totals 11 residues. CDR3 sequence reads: CASSPGTRQFF. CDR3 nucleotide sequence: TGTGCCAGCAGCCCCGGGACTAGGCAGTTCTTC.

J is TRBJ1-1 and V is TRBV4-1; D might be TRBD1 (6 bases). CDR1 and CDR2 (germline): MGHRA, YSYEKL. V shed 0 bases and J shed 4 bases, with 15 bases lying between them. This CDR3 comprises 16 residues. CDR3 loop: CASSQDKGGKGTEAFF. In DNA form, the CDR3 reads TGCGCCAGCAGCCAAGATAAGGGGGGTAAGGGCACTGAAGCTTTCTTT.

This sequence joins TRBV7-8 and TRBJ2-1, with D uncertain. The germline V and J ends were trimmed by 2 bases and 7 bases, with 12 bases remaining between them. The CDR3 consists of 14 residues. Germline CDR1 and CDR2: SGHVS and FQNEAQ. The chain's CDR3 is CASSLRALGNEQFF. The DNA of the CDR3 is TGTGCCAGCAGCTTAAGGGCGCTTGGGAATGAGCAGTTCTTC. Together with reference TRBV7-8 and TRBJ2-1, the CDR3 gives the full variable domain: GAGVSQSPRYKVAKRGQDVALRCDPISGHVSLFWYQQALGQGPEFLTYFQNEAQLDKSGLPSDRFFAERPEGSVSTLKIQRTQQEDSAVYLCASSLRALGNEQFFGPGTRLTVL.

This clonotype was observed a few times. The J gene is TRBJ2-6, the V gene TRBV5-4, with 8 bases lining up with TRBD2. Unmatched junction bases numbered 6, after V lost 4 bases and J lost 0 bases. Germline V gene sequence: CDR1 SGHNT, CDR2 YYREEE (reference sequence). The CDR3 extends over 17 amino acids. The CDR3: CASSPARGGSGANVLTF. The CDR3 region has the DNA TGTGCCAGCAGCCCTGCCCGGGGGGGCTCTGGGGCCAACGTCCTGACTTTC.

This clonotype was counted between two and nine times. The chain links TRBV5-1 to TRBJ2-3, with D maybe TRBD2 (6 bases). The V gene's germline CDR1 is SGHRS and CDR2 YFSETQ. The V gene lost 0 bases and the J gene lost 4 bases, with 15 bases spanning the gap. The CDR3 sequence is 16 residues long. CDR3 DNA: TGCGCCAGCAGCTTGGGGGACGGGAGAGGCCCAGATACGCAGTATTTT. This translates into CASSLGDGRGPDTQYF.

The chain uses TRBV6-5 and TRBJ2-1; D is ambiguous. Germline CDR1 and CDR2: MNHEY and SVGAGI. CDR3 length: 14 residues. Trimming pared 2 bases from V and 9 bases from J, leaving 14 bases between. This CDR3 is CASSYLNGAGEQFF. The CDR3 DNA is TGTGCCAGCAGTTACCTGAATGGAGCCGGTGAGCAGTTCTTC.

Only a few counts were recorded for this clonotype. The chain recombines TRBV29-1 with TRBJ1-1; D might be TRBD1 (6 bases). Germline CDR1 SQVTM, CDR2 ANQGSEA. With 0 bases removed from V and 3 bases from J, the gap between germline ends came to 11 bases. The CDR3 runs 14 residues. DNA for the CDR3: TGCAGCGTTGAAGATCGGGGGCGTTACACTGAAGCTTTCTTT. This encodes CSVEDRGRYTEAFF.

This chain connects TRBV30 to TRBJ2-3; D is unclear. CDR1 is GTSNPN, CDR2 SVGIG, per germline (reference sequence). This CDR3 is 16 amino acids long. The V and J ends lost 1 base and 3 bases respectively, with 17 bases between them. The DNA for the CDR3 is TGTGCCTGGAGTGGATTAGAGTCCCAACTTACAGATACGCAGTATTTT. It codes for CAWSGLESQLTDTQYF.

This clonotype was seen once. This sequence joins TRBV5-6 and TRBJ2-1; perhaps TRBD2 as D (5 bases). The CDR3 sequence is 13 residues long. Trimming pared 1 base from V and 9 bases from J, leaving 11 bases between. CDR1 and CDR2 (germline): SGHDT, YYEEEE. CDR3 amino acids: CASSLRGQIEQFF. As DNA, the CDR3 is TGTGCCAGCAGCTTGAGAGGGCAGATTGAGCAGTTCTTC. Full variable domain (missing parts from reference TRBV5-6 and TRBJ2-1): DAGVTQSPTHLIKTRGQQVTLRCSPKSGHDTVSWYQQALGQGPQFIFQYYEEEERQRGNFPDRFSGHQFPNYSSELNVNALLLGDSALYLCASSLRGQIEQFFGPGTRLTVL.

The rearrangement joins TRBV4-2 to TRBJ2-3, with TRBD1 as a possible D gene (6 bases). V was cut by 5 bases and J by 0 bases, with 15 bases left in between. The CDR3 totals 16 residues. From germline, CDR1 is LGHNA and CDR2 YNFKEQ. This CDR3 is CASSKRGTGSTDTQYF. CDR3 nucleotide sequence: TGTGCCAGCAGCAAAAGAGGTACAGGGAGCACAGATACGCAGTATTTT.

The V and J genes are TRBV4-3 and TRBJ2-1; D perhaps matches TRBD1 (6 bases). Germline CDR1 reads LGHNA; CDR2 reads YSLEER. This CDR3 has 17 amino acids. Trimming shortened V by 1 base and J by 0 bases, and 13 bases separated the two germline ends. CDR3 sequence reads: CASSQGIGQRSYNEQFF. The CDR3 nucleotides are TGCGCCAGCAGCCAAGGCATCGGACAGCGCTCCTACAATGAGCAGTTCTTC.

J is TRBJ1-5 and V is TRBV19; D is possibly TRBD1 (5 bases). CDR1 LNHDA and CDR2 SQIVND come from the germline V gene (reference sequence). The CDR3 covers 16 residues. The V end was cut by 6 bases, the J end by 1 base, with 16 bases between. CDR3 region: CASSDGGGRSNQPQHF. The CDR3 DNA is TGTGCCAGTAGCGACGGCGGGGGACGAAGCAATCAGCCCCAGCATTTT.

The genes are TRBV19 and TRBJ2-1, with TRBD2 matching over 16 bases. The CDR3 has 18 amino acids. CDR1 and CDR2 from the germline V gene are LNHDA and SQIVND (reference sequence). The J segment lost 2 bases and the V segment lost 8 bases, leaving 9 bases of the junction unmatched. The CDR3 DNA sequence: TGTGCCAGTTCCAATGAGGGACTAGCGGGGGGGCCCTACAATGAGCAGTTCTTC. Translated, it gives CASSNEGLAGGPYNEQFF.

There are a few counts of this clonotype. CDR3 coding DNA: TGTGCCAGCAGCCAAGATGGTAGCGGGGCAGAGACCCAGTACTTC. Translated: CASSQDGSGAETQYF. The chain joins TRBV4-2 to TRBJ2-5; 8 nucleotides match TRBD2. The CDR3 is 15 amino acids. Germline V gives CDR1 LGHNA, CDR2 YNFKEQ. Losses at the gene ends were 0 bases for V and 4 bases for J; bases not matched to a gene: 4.

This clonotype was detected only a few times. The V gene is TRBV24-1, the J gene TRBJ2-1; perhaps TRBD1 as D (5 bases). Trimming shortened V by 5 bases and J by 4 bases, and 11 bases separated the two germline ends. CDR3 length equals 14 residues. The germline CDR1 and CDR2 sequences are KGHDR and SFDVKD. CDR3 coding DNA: TGTGCCACCAGTGCCGGACACCTATACAATGAGCAGTTCTTC. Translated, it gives CATSAGHLYNEQFF.

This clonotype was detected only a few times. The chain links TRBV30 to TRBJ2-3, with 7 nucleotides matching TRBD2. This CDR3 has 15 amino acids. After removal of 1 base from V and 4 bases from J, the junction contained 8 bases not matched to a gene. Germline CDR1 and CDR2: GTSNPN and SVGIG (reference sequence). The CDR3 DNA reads TGTGCCTGGAGTGGTTTGGGACTACTAGCAGATACGCAGTATTTT. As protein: CAWSGLGLLADTQYF.

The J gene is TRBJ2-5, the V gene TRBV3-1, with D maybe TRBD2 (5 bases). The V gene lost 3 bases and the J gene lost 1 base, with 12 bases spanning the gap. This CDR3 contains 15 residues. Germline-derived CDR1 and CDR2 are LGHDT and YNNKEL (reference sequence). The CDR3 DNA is TGTGCCAGCAGCCACCTAGCCCCACCCCAAGAGACCCAGTACTTC. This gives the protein CASSHLAPPQETQYF.

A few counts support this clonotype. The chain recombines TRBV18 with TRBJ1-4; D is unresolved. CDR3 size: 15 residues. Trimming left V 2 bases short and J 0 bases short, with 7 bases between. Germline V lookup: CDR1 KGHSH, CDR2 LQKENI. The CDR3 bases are TGTGCCAGCTCACCAAACGGGGCAACTAATGAAAAACTGTTTTTT. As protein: CASSPNGATNEKLFF.

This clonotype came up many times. CDR3 DNA sequence: TGTGCCAGTCTTCAGGAGGGGGGCCTGGGCAATGAGCAGTTCTTC. Amino acids: CASLQEGGLGNEQFF. The V call is TRBV2, the J call TRBJ2-1; either TRBD1 or TRBD2 may supply D (6 bases each). CDR3 size: 15 residues. Trimming took 9 bases from V and 6 from J, leaving 21 bases between them. Germline CDR1 reads SNHLY; CDR2 reads FYNNEI.

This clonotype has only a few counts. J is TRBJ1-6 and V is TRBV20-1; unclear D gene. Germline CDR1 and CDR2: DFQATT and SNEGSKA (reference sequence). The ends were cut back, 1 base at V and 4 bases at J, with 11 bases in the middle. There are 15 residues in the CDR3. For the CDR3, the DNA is TGCAGTGCTAGAGGGAGGGCCCGGTATAATTCACCCCTCCACTTT. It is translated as CSARGRARYNSPLHF.

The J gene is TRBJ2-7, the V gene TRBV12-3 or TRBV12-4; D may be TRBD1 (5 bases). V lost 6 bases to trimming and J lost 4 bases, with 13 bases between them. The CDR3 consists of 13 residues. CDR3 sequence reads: CASRNIGAYEQYF. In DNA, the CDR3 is TGTGCCAGCAGGAATATAGGGGCTTACGAGCAGTACTTC.

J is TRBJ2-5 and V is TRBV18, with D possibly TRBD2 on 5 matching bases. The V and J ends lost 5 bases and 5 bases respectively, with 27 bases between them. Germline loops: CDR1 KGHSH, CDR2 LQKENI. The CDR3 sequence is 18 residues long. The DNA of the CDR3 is TGTGCCAGCTCAAAGAACCCCCCCCGGACTGGGGTGGGGGAGACCCAGTACTTC. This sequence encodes CASSKNPPRTGVGETQYF.

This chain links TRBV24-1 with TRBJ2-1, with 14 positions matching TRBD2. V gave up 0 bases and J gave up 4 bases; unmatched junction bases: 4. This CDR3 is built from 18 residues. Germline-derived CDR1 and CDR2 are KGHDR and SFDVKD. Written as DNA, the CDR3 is TGTGCCACCAGTGATTTGCCGGGACTAGCGGGGGTATACAATGAGCAGTTCTTC. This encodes CATSDLPGLAGVYNEQFF.